This T cell receptor beta chain was recovered during a study of CD8 T cells in ankylosing spondylitis. This clonotype has a handful of counts. Its specificity is not known. Losses at the gene ends were 3 bases for V and 3 bases for J; bases not matched to a gene: 4. The CDR3 loop spans 14 amino acids. Looked up from germline, CDR1 is LGHDT and CDR2 is YNNKEL (reference sequence). Overall study findings and caveats: Seemingly distinctive of ankylosing spondylitis blood was a TCR beta motif formed by eight highly homologous variants. Reportedly, matched ankylosing spondylitis synovial fluid was significantly enriched for disease-linked clones. Relatively rare in peripheral blood, disease-linked clones were also CD8+.

Preparation of TCR beta libraries was done by quantitative 5'-RACE with molecular barcodes. MiXCR, applied by TCRdb to the 5' RACE reads, yields one record per CDR3 protein. The sample has a few hundred thousand distinct CDR3 sequences, about 12% seen once; the top ten hold about 6.8%. The source material was blood, either unsorted or a sorted T cell fraction (not recorded which). The V call is TRBV3-1, the J call TRBJ2-7, with 8 nucleotides matching TRBD1. The clonotype comes from a male donor with ankylosing spondylitis. The CDR3 is CASSQSTGDYEQYV. In DNA, the CDR3 is TGTGCCAGCAGCCAGTCGACAGGGGACTACGAGCAGTACGTC.